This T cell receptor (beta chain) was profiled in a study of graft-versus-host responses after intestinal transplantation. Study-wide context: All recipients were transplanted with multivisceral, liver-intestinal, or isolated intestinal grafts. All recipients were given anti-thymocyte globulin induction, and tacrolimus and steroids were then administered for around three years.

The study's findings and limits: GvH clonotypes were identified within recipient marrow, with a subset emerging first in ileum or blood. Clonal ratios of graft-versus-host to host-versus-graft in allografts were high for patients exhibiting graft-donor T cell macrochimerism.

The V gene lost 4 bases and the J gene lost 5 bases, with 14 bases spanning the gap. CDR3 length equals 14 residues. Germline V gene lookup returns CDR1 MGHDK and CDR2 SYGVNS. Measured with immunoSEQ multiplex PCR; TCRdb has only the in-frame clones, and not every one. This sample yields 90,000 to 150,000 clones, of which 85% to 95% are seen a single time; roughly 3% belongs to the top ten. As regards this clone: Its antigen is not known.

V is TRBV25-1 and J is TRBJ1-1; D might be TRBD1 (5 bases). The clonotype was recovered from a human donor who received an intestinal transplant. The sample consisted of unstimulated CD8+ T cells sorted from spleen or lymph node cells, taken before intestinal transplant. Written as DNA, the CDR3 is TGTGCCAGCAGTGTGGGGCGTTCGGGAACTGAAGCTTTCTTT. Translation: CASSVGRSGTEAFF.